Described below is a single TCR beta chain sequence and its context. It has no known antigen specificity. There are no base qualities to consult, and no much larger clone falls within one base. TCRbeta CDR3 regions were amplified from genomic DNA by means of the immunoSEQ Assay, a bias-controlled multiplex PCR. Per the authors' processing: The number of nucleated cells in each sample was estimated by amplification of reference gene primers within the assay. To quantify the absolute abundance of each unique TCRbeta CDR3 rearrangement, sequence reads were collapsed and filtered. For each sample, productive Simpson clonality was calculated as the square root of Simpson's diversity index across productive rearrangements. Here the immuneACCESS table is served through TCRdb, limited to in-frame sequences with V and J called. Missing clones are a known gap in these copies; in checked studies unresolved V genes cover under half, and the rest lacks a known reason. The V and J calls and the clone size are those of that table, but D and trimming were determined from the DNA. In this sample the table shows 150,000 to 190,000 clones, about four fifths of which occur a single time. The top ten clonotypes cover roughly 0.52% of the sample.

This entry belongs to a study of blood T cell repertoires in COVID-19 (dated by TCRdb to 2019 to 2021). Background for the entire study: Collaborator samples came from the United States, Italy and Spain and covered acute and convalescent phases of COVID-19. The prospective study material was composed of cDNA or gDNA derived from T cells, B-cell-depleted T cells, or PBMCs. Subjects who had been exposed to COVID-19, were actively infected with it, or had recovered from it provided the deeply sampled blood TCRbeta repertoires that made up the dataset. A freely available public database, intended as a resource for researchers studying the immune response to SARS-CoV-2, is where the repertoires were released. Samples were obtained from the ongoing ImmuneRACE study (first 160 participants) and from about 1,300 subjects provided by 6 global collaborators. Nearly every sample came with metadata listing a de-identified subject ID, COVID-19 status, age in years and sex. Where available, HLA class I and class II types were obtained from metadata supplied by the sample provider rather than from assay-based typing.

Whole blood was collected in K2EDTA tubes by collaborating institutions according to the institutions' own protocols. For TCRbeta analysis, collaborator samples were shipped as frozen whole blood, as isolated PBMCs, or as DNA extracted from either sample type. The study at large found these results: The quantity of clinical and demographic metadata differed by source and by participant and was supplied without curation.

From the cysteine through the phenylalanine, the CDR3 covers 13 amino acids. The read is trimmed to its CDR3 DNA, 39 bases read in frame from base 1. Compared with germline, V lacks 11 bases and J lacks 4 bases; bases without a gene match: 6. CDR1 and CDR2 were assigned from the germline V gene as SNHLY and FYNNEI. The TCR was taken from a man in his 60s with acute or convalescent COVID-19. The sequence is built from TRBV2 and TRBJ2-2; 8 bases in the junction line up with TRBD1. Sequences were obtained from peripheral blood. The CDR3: CAGGTGPTGELFF. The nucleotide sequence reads TGTGCCGGGGGGACAGGACCCACCGGGGAGCTGTTTTTT.